One sample yielded the 8 T cell receptor beta chains listed below, sequenced in a study of beta chain features in type 1 diabetes. These TCRs' antigens remain unknown. Study results and limitations: Across all four CD4+ subsets, people with type 1 diabetes showed modestly shorter TCRB CDR3s.

Expressed TCRB transcripts were sequenced because the isolated RNA had all been reverse transcribed beforehand. The assay was immunoSEQ multiplex PCR, and TCRdb's table has in-frame clones only and misses some. This table holds a few hundred thousand clones, around 10% found once. Sequenced: central memory CD4+ T cells from blood. These TCRs come from a young man with type 1 diabetes.

This chain uses TRBV11-3 with TRBJ2-6, with TRBD1 as a possible D gene (6 bases). Looked up from germline, CDR1 is SGHNT and CDR2 is YENEEA. Trimming removed 6 bases at V and 0 bases at J, with 21 bases between. The CDR3 is 19 amino acids. In DNA, the CDR3 is TGTGCCAGCAGAGGAGACTCGGGACAAACGATCTCTGGGGCCAACGTCCTGACTTTC. This gives the protein CASRGDSGQTISGANVLTF.

The chain uses TRBV18 and TRBJ2-7; perhaps TRBD1 as D (6 bases). The V end was cut by 3 bases, the J end by 6 bases, with 9 bases between. Germline V gene data show CDR1 as KGHSH and CDR2 as LQKENI. The CDR3 extends over 12 amino acids. CDR3 in DNA: TGTGCCAGCTCACCTGTACAGGGCGAGCAGTACTTC. It yields the protein CASSPVQGEQYF.

This clone was counted a few times. This chain joins TRBV5-1 and TRBJ2-5; the D gene could be TRBD1 or TRBD2 (6 bases each). Deletions cut 4 bases from V and 11 bases from J, with 24 bases between. The CDR3 runs 15 residues. In germline, CDR1 is SGHRS, CDR2 YFSETQ. CDR3 residues: CASSPTSVDSGLQYF. In nucleotides, the CDR3 is TGCGCCAGCAGCCCGACTTCCGTGGACAGCGGGCTTCAGTACTTC.

The chain combines TRBV4-1 with TRBJ2-1; D may be TRBD2 (5 bases). Germline CDR1 and CDR2: MGHRA and YSYEKL. The CDR3 loop spans 13 amino acids. V dropped 2 bases and J dropped 7 bases, with 9 bases sitting between them. Here the CDR3 DNA reads TGCGCCAGCAGCCAAAATTCGGGGAATGAGCAGTTCTTC. Translating gives CASSQNSGNEQFF.

This clone was observed a handful of times. CDR3 DNA: TGTGCCAGCAGACCGACAGGGTGGTCTAACTATGGCTACACCTTC. This translates into CASRPTGWSNYGYTF. The chain uses TRBV28 and TRBJ1-2, with 7 bases identical to TRBD1. This CDR3 is 15 amino acids long. V was clipped by 6 bases and J by 0 bases; unmatched bases: 7. Germline-derived CDR1 and CDR2 are MDHEN and SYDVKM.

CDR3 amino acids: CAISGNPRGRTYEQYF. The CDR3 DNA reads TGTGCCATCAGTGGGAACCCTCGGGGTAGGACCTACGAGCAGTACTTC. This chain joins TRBV10-3 and TRBJ2-7; D perhaps matches TRBD2 (5 bases). CDR3 length equals 16 residues. The ends were cut back, 4 bases at V and 2 bases at J, with 18 bases in the middle. CDR1 and CDR2 (germline): ENHRY, SYGVKD.

This clone has more than one count but fewer than ten. The V gene is TRBV28, the J gene TRBJ2-3; the D gene could be TRBD1 or TRBD2 (6 bases each). Trimming stripped 11 bases from V and 0 bases from J, with 21 bases between. The CDR3 loop spans 16 amino acids. Germline lookup yields CDR1 MDHEN and CDR2 SYDVKM. The CDR3 bases are TGTGCCGGCGGGACATCGGGTAAGGGGAGCACAGATACGCAGTATTTT. This sequence encodes CAGGTSGKGSTDTQYF.

The chain joins TRBV27 to TRBJ2-7; D may be TRBD2 (6 bases). This CDR3 spans 17 amino acids. Germline V gives CDR1 MNHEY, CDR2 SMNVEV (reference sequence). V lost 0 bases to trimming and J lost 7 bases, with 22 bases between them. The CDR3 region has the DNA TGTGCCAGCAGTTTATCCCAGGTGTCCGGCCAGGAGGGTGAGCAGTACTTC. Residues: CASSLSQVSGQEGEQYF.